This is a list of T cell receptor beta chains from one sample in a study of T cell repertoires and Cas9 in healthy adults. Sequencing used immunoSEQ multiplex PCR; TCRdb keeps in-frame clones, though not all of them. Of 20,000 to 25,000 clones in the sample, roughly 90% were seen once. Sequences were obtained from CD4+ effector T cells (CD127+, CD25-, CD137-, CD154-) from PBMCs; culture status not recorded. The receptors were gathered from a human donor in good health. Both conserved end residues are part of each CDR3. Fields, in order: CDR3 protein, CDR3 DNA, clone size, D gene, J gene, V gene. The D gene is left open where the match is weak. Clone size, where shown, is once, few, many, or a class for clones that have expanded.

CDR3 protein: CASSFGGAKNIQYF; CDR3 DNA: TGTGCCAGCAGCTTCGGGGGAGCCAAAAACATTCAGTACTTC; clone size: once; D gene: -; J gene: TRBJ2-4; V gene: TRBV7-8
CDR3 protein: CVCSQDSEQYF; CDR3 DNA: TGTGTCTGTTCTCAGGATTCCGAGCAGTACTTC; clone size: -; D gene: -; J gene: TRBJ2-7; V gene: TRBV30
CDR3 protein: CASSLDGSSYEQYF; CDR3 DNA: TGTGCCAGCAGCTTAGATGGGAGCTCCTACGAGCAGTACTTC; clone size: -; D gene: -; J gene: TRBJ2-7; V gene: TRBV7-9
CDR3 protein: CATSRDRGFRETQYF; CDR3 DNA: TGTGCCACCAGCAGAGATCGTGGGTTTAGGGAGACCCAGTACTTC; clone size: -; D gene: -; J gene: TRBJ2-5; V gene: TRBV15
CDR3 protein: CSVETLVVPDTQYF; CDR3 DNA: TGCAGCGTTGAAACCCTGGTGGTCCCAGATACGCAGTATTTT; clone size: -; D gene: -; J gene: TRBJ2-3; V gene: TRBV29-1
CDR3 protein: CASSTQGWSDYGYTF; CDR3 DNA: TGTGCCAGTAGTACACAGGGTTGGAGTGACTATGGCTACACCTTC; clone size: -; D gene: -; J gene: TRBJ1-2; V gene: TRBV19
CDR3 protein: CASSWLMGGVGSYNEQFF; CDR3 DNA: TGTGCCAGCAGCTGGCTGATGGGGGGCGTAGGGTCCTACAATGAGCAGTTCTTC; clone size: -; D gene: -; J gene: TRBJ2-1; V gene: TRBV11-2
CDR3 protein: CASSYGLLRGSNQPQHF; CDR3 DNA: TGTGCCAGCAGCTACGGACTTCTGCGAGGGAGCAATCAGCCCCAGCATTTT; clone size: -; D gene: -; J gene: TRBJ1-5; V gene: TRBV5-5
CDR3 protein: CASSSTGGGNTEAFF; CDR3 DNA: TGCGCCAGCAGCTCCACAGGGGGCGGGAACACTGAAGCTTTCTTT; clone size: -; D gene: TRBD1; J gene: TRBJ1-1; V gene: TRBV5-1
CDR3 protein: CASSLPRGLGSPLHF; CDR3 DNA: TGTGCCAGCAGCTTGCCCCGGGGGCTTGGTTCACCCCTCCACTTT; clone size: -; D gene: -; J gene: TRBJ1-6; V gene: TRBV5-5
CDR3 protein: CASSGLLAGGPTGELFF; CDR3 DNA: TGTGCCAGCAGCGGCCTACTAGCGGGGGGGCCCACCGGGGAGCTGTTTTTT; clone size: -; D gene: TRBD2; J gene: TRBJ2-2; V gene: TRBV7-6
CDR3 protein: CSVPSRALGETQYF; CDR3 DNA: TGCAGCGTCCCGTCCCGGGCCTTGGGAGAGACCCAGTACTTC; clone size: -; D gene: -; J gene: TRBJ2-5; V gene: TRBV29-1
CDR3 protein: CSVGGDTEAFF; CDR3 DNA: TGCAGCGTTGGGGGGGACACTGAAGCTTTCTTT; clone size: -; D gene: -; J gene: TRBJ1-1; V gene: TRBV29-1
CDR3 protein: CASSPVIRDTPNYGYTF; CDR3 DNA: TGTGCCAGCAGCCCGGTTATAAGGGACACCCCTAACTATGGCTACACCTTC; clone size: -; D gene: -; J gene: TRBJ1-2; V gene: TRBV7-8
CDR3 protein: CASSRGQGAESGNTIYF; CDR3 DNA: TGTGCCAGCAGCCGGGGACAGGGGGCCGAATCTGGAAACACCATATATTTT; clone size: -; D gene: TRBD1; J gene: TRBJ1-3; V gene: TRBV5-4
CDR3 protein: CASSQDRSSYEQYF; CDR3 DNA: TGTGCCAGCAGCCAGGACAGGAGCTCCTACGAGCAGTACTTC; clone size: -; D gene: TRBD1; J gene: TRBJ2-7; V gene: TRBV7-2
CDR3 protein: CASSQQVVNTGELFF; CDR3 DNA: TGCGCCAGCAGCCAACAGGTCGTTAACACCGGGGAGCTGTTTTTT; clone size: -; D gene: -; J gene: TRBJ2-2; V gene: TRBV5-1
CDR3 protein: CASSPRGGVAEAFF; CDR3 DNA: TGTGCCAGCAGCCCCAGAGGAGGGGTGGCTGAAGCTTTCTTT; clone size: -; D gene: -; J gene: TRBJ1-1; V gene: TRBV7-3
CDR3 protein: CAISEGQTNTEAFF; CDR3 DNA: TGTGCCATCAGTGAAGGGCAGACGAACACTGAAGCTTTCTTT; clone size: -; D gene: -; J gene: TRBJ1-1; V gene: TRBV10-3
CDR3 protein: CASSLGGLTLSEQYF; CDR3 DNA: TGTGCCAGCAGCCTAGGCGGACTCACACTGAGCGAGCAGTACTTC; clone size: -; D gene: -; J gene: TRBJ2-7; V gene: TRBV7-9
CDR3 protein: CASSIWSAGGRTDTQYF; CDR3 DNA: TGTGCCAGTAGTATTTGGTCGGCGGGGGGGCGCACAGATACGCAGTATTTT; clone size: -; D gene: TRBD2; J gene: TRBJ2-3; V gene: TRBV19
CDR3 protein: CASSLIGGAVGYTF; CDR3 DNA: TGTGCCAGCAGCTTGATTGGGGGTGCTGTTGGCTACACCTTC; clone size: -; D gene: -; J gene: TRBJ1-2; V gene: TRBV5-4
CDR3 protein: CASSQGGTEAFF; CDR3 DNA: TGTGCCAGCAGCCAGGGGGGCACTGAAGCTTTCTTT; clone size: -; D gene: TRBD1; J gene: TRBJ1-1; V gene: TRBV6-5
CDR3 protein: CASSQDRVYGYTF; CDR3 DNA: TGTGCCAGCAGTCAGGACAGGGTATATGGCTACACCTTC; clone size: -; D gene: TRBD1; J gene: TRBJ1-2; V gene: TRBV6-5
CDR3 protein: CASTLAGGETQYF; CDR3 DNA: TGCGCCAGCACCCTAGCGGGGGGGGAGACCCAGTACTTC; clone size: -; D gene: TRBD2; J gene: TRBJ2-5; V gene: TRBV5-1
CDR3 protein: CASRQAGSRSPLHF; CDR3 DNA: TGTGCCAGCAGACAGGCGGGTTCTAGGTCACCCCTCCACTTT; clone size: -; D gene: -; J gene: TRBJ1-6; V gene: TRBV5-4
CDR3 protein: CASSASGQGPNTEAFF; CDR3 DNA: TGTGCCAGCAGTGCCTCCGGACAGGGGCCGAACACTGAAGCTTTCTTT; clone size: -; D gene: TRBD1; J gene: TRBJ1-1; V gene: TRBV28
CDR3 protein: CASSETTGVNSPLHF; CDR3 DNA: TGTGCCAGCAGCGAAACCACAGGGGTGAATTCACCCCTCCACTTT; clone size: once; D gene: TRBD1; J gene: TRBJ1-6; V gene: TRBV9
CDR3 protein: CASRTAFNYGYTF; CDR3 DNA: TGTGCCAGTAGGACAGCCTTCAACTATGGCTACACCTTC; clone size: -; D gene: -; J gene: TRBJ1-2; V gene: TRBV19
CDR3 protein: CASSFGFRTDRTHYGYTF; CDR3 DNA: TGTGCCAGCAGCTTCGGTTTTCGTACGGACAGGACCCACTATGGCTACACCTTC; clone size: few; D gene: TRBD1; J gene: TRBJ1-2; V gene: TRBV7-9
CDR3 protein: CASSLQRNTGELFF; CDR3 DNA: TGCGCCAGCAGCTTGCAGCGGAACACCGGGGAGCTGTTTTTT; clone size: -; D gene: -; J gene: TRBJ2-2; V gene: TRBV5-1
CDR3 protein: CASSRDRTDQETQYF; CDR3 DNA: TGCGCCAGCAGCCGGGACAGGACCGACCAAGAGACCCAGTACTTC; clone size: -; D gene: TRBD1; J gene: TRBJ2-5; V gene: TRBV4-1
CDR3 protein: CASSLDRGNNSPLHF; CDR3 DNA: TGTGCCAGCAGCTTGGACAGGGGGAATAATTCACCCCTCCACTTT; clone size: medium-sized; D gene: TRBD1; J gene: TRBJ1-6; V gene: TRBV5-4
CDR3 protein: CASSEATGVYEQYF; CDR3 DNA: TGTGCCAGCAGTGAAGCGACAGGGGTATACGAGCAGTACTTC; clone size: -; D gene: TRBD1; J gene: TRBJ2-7; V gene: TRBV28
CDR3 protein: CAWIRASGGYTF; CDR3 DNA: TGTGCCTGGATTCGGGCCTCCGGTGGCTACACCTTC; clone size: -; D gene: -; J gene: TRBJ1-2; V gene: TRBV30
CDR3 protein: CASTGGTDTQYF; CDR3 DNA: TGTGCCAGCACAGGGGGCACAGATACGCAGTATTTT; clone size: -; D gene: -; J gene: TRBJ2-3; V gene: TRBV28
CDR3 protein: CASSSQANNEQFF; CDR3 DNA: TGTGCCAGTAGTAGTCAGGCGAACAATGAGCAGTTCTTC; clone size: -; D gene: -; J gene: TRBJ2-1; V gene: TRBV19
CDR3 protein: CAWSVRGQPNEKLFF; CDR3 DNA: TGTGCCTGGAGTGTACGAGGACAGCCTAATGAAAAACTGTTTTTT; clone size: -; D gene: -; J gene: TRBJ1-4; V gene: TRBV30
CDR3 protein: CASSKYQGANTGELFF; CDR3 DNA: TGTGCCAGCAGCAAATATCAGGGGGCGAACACCGGGGAGCTGTTTTTT; clone size: -; D gene: TRBD1; J gene: TRBJ2-2; V gene: TRBV6-4
CDR3 protein: CAISATGTGNTIYF; CDR3 DNA: TGTGCCATCAGTGCGACAGGGACTGGAAACACCATATATTTT; clone size: -; D gene: TRBD1; J gene: TRBJ1-3; V gene: TRBV10-3
CDR3 protein: CSVEPSILRGGYGYTF; CDR3 DNA: TGCAGCGTTGAACCTTCCATTCTCCGAGGAGGCTATGGCTACACCTTC; clone size: -; D gene: -; J gene: TRBJ1-2; V gene: TRBV29-1
CDR3 protein: CASSPGTSRSNEQFF; CDR3 DNA: TGTGCCAGCAGTCCCGGGACTAGCAGATCCAATGAGCAGTTCTTC; clone size: -; D gene: TRBD2; J gene: TRBJ2-1; V gene: TRBV7-3